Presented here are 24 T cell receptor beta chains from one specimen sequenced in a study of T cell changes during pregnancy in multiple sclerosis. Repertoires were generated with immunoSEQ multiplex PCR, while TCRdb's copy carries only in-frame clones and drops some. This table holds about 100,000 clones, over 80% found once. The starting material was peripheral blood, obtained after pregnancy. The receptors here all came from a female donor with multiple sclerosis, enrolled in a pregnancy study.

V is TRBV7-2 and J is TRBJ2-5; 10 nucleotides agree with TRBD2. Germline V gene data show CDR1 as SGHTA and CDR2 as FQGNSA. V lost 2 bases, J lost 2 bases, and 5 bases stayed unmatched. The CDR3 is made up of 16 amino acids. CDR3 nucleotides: TGTGCCAGCAGCTTACTAGCGGGAGCATTTCAAGAGACCCAGTACTTC. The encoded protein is CASSLLAGAFQETQYF.

This chain's CDR3 is CASSSGTGGTDTQYF. The CDR3 region has the DNA TGTGCCAGCTCATCCGGGACAGGGGGCACAGATACGCAGTATTTT. The V and J genes are TRBV18 and TRBJ2-3; TRBD1 matches at 10 bases. The CDR3 consists of 15 residues. Trimming cost V 5 bases and J 1 base; bases outside gene matches: 3. Germline lookup yields CDR1 KGHSH and CDR2 LQKENI.

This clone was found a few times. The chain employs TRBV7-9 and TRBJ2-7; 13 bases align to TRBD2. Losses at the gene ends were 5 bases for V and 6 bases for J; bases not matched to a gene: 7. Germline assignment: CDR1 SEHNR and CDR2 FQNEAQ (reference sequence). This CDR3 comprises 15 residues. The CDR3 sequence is CASSLGLAGVGEQYF. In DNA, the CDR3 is TGTGCCAGCAGCCTAGGACTAGCGGGAGTGGGCGAGCAGTACTTC.

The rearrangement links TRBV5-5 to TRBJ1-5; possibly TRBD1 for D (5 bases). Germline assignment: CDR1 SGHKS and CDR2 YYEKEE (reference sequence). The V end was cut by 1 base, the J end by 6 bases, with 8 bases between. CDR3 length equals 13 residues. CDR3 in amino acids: CASSLSRAQPQHF. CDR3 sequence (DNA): TGTGCCAGCAGCTTGAGCAGGGCTCAGCCCCAGCATTTT.

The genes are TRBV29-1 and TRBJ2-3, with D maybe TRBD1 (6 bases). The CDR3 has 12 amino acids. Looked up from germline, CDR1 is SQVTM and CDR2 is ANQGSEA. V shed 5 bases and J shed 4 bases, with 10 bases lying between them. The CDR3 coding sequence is TGCAGCGTTTACAGGGATGCAGATACGCAGTATTTT. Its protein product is CSVYRDADTQYF.

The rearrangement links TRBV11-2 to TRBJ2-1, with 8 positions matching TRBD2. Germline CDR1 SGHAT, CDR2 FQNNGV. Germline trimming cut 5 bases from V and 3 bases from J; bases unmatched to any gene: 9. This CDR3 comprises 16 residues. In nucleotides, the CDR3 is TGTGCCAGCAGCCTGGCCCCGACTAGCGACTACAATGAGCAGTTCTTC. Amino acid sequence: CASSLAPTSDYNEQFF.

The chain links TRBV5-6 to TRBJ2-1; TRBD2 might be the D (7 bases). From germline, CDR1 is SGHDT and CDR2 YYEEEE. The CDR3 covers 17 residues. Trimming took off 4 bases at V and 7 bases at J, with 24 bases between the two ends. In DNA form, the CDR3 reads TGTGCCAGCAGCCAAACGGGAAGGGGGACTATAGCGAATGAGCAGTTCTTC. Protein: CASSQTGRGTIANEQFF. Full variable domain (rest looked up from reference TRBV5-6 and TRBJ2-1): DAGVTQSPTHLIKTRGQQVTLRCSPKSGHDTVSWYQQALGQGPQFIFQYYEEEERQRGNFPDRFSGHQFPNYSSELNVNALLLGDSALYLCASSQTGRGTIANEQFFGPGTRLTVL.

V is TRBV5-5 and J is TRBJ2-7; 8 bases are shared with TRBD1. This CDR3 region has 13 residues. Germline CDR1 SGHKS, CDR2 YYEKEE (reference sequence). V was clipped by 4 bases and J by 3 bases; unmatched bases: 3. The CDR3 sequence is CASSPGGFYEQYF. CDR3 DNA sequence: TGTGCCAGCAGCCCAGGGGGCTTCTACGAGCAGTACTTC. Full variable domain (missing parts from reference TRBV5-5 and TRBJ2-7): DAGVTQSPTHLIKTRGQQVTLRCSPISGHKSVSWYQQVLGQGPQFIFQYYEKEERGRGNFPDRFSARQFPNYSSELNVNALLLGDSALYLCASSPGGFYEQYFGPGTRLTVT.

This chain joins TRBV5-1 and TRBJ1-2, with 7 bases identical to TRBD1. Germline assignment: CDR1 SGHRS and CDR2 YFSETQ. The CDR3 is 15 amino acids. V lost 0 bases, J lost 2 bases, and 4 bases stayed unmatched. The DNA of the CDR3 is TGCGCCAGCAGCTTGGCCCCGGGACAGAACTATGGCTACACCTTC. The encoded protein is CASSLAPGQNYGYTF.

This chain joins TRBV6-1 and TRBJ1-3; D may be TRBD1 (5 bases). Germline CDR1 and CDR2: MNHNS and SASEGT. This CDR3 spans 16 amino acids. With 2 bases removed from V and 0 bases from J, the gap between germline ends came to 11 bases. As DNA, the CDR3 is TGTGCCAGCAGTGAAAGGGGCCGAATCTCTGGAAACACCATATATTTT. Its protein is CASSERGRISGNTIYF.

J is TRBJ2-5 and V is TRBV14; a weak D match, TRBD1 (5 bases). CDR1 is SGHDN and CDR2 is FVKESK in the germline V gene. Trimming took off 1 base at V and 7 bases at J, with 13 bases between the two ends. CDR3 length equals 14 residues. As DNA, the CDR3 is TGTGCCAGCAGCCAAGTTCCAGGGTATGGGACCCAGTACTTC. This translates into CASSQVPGYGTQYF.

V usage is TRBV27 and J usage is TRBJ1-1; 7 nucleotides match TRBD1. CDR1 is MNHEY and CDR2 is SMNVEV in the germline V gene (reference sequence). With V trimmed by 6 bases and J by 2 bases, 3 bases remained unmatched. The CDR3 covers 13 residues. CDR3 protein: CASSRTGNTEAFF. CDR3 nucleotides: TGTGCCAGCAGCCGGACAGGTAACACTGAAGCTTTCTTT.

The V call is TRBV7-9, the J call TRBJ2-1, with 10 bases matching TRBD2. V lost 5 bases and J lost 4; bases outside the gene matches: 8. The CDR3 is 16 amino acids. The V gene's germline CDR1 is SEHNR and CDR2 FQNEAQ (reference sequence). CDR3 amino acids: CASSAAGGPSYNEQFF. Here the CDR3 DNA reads TGTGCCAGCAGCGCAGCGGGGGGGCCTTCTTACAATGAGCAGTTCTTC.

Here the CDR3 DNA reads TGTGCCAGCAGATATGGACTAGCGGGATCAGATACGCAGTATTTT. Amino acid sequence: CASRYGLAGSDTQYF. J is TRBJ2-3 and V is TRBV6-5, with 12 bases aligning to TRBD2. This CDR3 is 15 amino acids long. Trimming removed 6 bases from V and 4 bases from J; junction bases left unmatched: 5. Germline assignment: CDR1 MNHEY and CDR2 SVGAGI.

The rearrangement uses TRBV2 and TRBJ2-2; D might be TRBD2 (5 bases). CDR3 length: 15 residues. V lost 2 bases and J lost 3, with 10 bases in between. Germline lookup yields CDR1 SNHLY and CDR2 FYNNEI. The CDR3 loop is CASSERLRDTGELFF. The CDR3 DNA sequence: TGTGCCAGCAGTGAAAGGTTGCGGGACACCGGGGAGCTGTTTTTT.

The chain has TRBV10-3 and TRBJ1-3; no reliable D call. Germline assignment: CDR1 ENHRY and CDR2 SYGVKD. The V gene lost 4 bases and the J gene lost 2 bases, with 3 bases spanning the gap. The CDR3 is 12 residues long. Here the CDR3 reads CAISGAGNTIYF. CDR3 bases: TGTGCCATCAGTGGAGCTGGAAACACCATATATTTT.

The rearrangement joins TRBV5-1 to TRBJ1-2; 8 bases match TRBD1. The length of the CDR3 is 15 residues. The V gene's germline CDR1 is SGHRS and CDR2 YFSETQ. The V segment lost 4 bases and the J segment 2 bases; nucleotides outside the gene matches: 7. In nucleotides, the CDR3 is TGCGCCAGCAGCCTTGCTGGGACAGGCAACTATGGCTACACCTTC. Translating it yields CASSLAGTGNYGYTF.

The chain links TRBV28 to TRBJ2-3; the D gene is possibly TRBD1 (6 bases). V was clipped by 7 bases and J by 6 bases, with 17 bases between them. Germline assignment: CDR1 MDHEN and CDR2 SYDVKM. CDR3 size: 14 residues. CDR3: CASTTLGGADTQYF. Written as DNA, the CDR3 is TGTGCCAGCACTACCTTAGGGGGTGCGGATACGCAGTATTTT. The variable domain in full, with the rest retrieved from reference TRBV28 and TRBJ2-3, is DVKVTQSSRYLVKRTGEKVFLECVQDMDHENMFWYRQDPGLGLRLIYFSYDVKMKEKGDIPEGYSVSREKKERFSLILESASTNQTSMYLCASTTLGGADTQYFGPGTRLTVL.

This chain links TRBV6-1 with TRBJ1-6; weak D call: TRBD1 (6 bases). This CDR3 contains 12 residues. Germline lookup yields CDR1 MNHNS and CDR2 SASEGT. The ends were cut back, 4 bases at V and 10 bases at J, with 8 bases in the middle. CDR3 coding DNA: TGTGCCAGCAGTGCCCAGGGGTCACCCCTCCACTTT. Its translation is CASSAQGSPLHF.

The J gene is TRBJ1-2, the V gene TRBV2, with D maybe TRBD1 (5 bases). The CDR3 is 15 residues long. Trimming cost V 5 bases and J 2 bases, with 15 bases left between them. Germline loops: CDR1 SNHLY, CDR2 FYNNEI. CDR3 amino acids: CASSREGATNYGYTF. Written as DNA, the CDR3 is TGTGCCAGCAGTCGAGAAGGGGCGACAAACTATGGCTACACCTTC.

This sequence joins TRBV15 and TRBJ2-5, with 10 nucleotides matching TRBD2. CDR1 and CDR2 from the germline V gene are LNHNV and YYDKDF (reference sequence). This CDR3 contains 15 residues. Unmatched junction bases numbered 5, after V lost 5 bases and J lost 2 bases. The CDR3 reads CATSGGAGGQETQYF. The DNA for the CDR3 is TGTGCCACCAGCGGAGGAGCGGGGGGGCAAGAGACCCAGTACTTC.

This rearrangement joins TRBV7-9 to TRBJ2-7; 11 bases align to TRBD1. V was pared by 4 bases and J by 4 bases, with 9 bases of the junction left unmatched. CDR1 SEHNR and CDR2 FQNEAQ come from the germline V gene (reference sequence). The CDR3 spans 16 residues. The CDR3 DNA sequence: TGTGCCAGCAGCTCACTTTGGACAGGGGGCGGTTACGAGCAGTACTTC. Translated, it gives CASSSLWTGGGYEQYF.

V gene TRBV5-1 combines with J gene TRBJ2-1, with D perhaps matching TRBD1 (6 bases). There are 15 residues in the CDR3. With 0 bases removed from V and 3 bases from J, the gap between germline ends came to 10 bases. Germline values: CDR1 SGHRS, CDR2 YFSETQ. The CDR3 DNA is TGCGCCAGCAGCTTGGCGGACAGCTTCTACAATGAGCAGTTCTTC. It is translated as CASSLADSFYNEQFF. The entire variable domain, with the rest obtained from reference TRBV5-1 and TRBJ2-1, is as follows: KAGVTQTPRYLIKTRGQQVTLSCSPISGHRSVSWYQQTPGQGLQFLFEYFSETQRNKGNFPGRFSGRQFSNSRSEMNVSTLELGDSALYLCASSLADSFYNEQFFGPGTRLTVL.

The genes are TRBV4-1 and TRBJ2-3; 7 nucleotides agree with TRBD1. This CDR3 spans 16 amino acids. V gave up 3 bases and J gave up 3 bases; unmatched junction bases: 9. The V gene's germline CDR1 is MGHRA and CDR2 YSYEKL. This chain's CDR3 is CASSQEGTAPTDTQYF. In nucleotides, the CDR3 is TGCGCCAGCAGCCAGGAAGGGACAGCGCCAACAGATACGCAGTATTTT.